This T cell receptor beta chain came from a study of T cell responses to AZD1222 COVID-19 vaccine. Study in general: Researchers grouped second doses given at about 4 or about 12 weeks into one pool.

Study findings and constraints: Just 5 to 7 people given AZD1222 tested seropositive at baseline. Sampling captured repertoires only after the peak T cell response. In the spike-specific TCR repertoire, nearly half reportedly target unmutated variant regions.

Using immunoSEQ multiplex PCR, the repertoire was profiled, and TCRdb retains in-frame clones only, with some absent. Of around 110,000 clones listed, 70% to 90% are singletons. Trimming left V 5 bases short and J 8 bases short, with 21 bases between. Per the germline V gene, CDR1 is SGHAT and CDR2 is FQNNGV. CDR3 length: 16 amino acids. As regards this clone: Its matching antigen is unknown.

The sequence derives from an adult in good health. This chain uses TRBV11-2 with TRBJ1-4; tentatively, D is TRBD1 (5 bases). The sequences come from peripheral blood, collected on day 0 of AZD1222 vaccination. CDR3: CASSAKVERGGEKLFF. The CDR3 DNA reads TGTGCCAGCAGCGCAAAGGTGGAAAGGGGAGGGGAAAAACTGTTTTTT.